Shown below are 18 T cell receptor beta chains from a single sample sequenced in a study of immune evolution from preneoplasia to lung adenocarcinoma. TCRdb's copy holds only in-frame clones and misses some; the assay was immunoSEQ multiplex PCR. Here the sample spans over 9,000 clones, 70% to 80% being singletons. Sample: FFPE minimally invasive lung adenocarcinoma tissue. The receptors originated from an older donor with lung adenocarcinoma.

This chain uses TRBV5-1 with TRBJ2-7, with D tentatively TRBD1 or TRBD2 (6 bases each). The germline V and J ends were trimmed by 4 bases and 2 bases, with 10 bases remaining between them. CDR3 length equals 13 residues. Germline loops: CDR1 SGHRS, CDR2 YFSETQ. In DNA form, the CDR3 reads TGCGCCAGCAGCCCGGGGGCCACCTACGAGCAGTACTTC. This codes for CASSPGATYEQYF.

This clone was counted only a few times. This chain uses TRBV28 with TRBJ1-2; perhaps TRBD1 as D (6 bases). CDR1 is MDHEN and CDR2 is SYDVKM in the germline V gene. The CDR3 sequence is 12 residues long. CDR3 coding DNA: TGTGCTACAGGGACGCTTAACTATGGCTACACCTTC. It specifies CATGTLNYGYTF.

The chain is built from TRBV6-6 and TRBJ1-2; TRBD1 is a possible D gene (5 bases). The V and J ends lost 4 bases and 3 bases respectively, with 12 bases between them. This CDR3 contains 14 residues. In germline, CDR1 is MNHNY, CDR2 SVGAGI (reference sequence). The CDR3 loop is CASSFRGPDYGYTF. CDR3 sequence (DNA): TGTGCCAGCAGTTTCCGGGGACCCGACTATGGCTACACCTTC.

The chain carries TRBV6-5 and TRBJ2-7; maybe TRBD2 (5 bases). CDR1 is MNHEY and CDR2 is SVGAGI in the germline V gene. The ends were cut back, 7 bases at V and 1 base at J, with 14 bases in the middle. The CDR3 covers 14 residues. CDR3 DNA sequence: TGTGCCAGCACTCCAGGACTGGATTCCTACGAGCAGTACTTC. Translating it yields CASTPGLDSYEQYF.

The chain joins TRBV30 to TRBJ2-7; D gene unclear. Germline CDR1 is GTSNPN and CDR2 is SVGIG (reference sequence). The V end lost 5 bases, the J end lost 4 bases, and 15 bases lay between the germline ends. The CDR3 is 13 residues long. CDR3 coding DNA: TGTGCCTGGGAGGTGGAAGGGCTATACGAGCAGTACTTC. It encodes CAWEVEGLYEQYF.

This clone is classed as medium-sized. This rearrangement joins TRBV25-1 to TRBJ2-6, with a tentative D call TRBD2 (5 bases). The germline V gene encodes CDR1 MGHDK and CDR2 SYGVNS. V lost 8 bases and J 2 bases, leaving 7 bases between the germline ends. CDR3 size: 13 residues. The CDR3 protein is CASGAAGANVLTF. CDR3 nucleotide sequence: TGTGCCAGCGGAGCGGCTGGGGCCAACGTCCTGACTTTC.

The rearrangement uses TRBV15 and TRBJ2-7; weak D call: TRBD1 (6 bases). V lost 0 bases and J 4 bases, leaving 10 bases between the germline ends. From germline, CDR1 is LNHNV and CDR2 YYDKDF (reference sequence). The CDR3 loop spans 14 amino acids. The CDR3 spells CATSRDPGQYEQYF. The CDR3, as DNA: TGTGCCACCAGCAGAGATCCCGGACAGTACGAGCAGTACTTC. Drawing the rest from reference TRBV15 and TRBJ2-7, the complete variable domain is DAMVIQNPRYQVTQFGKPVTLSCSQTLNHNVMYWYQQKSSQAPKLLFHYYDKDFNNEADTPDNFQSRRPNTSFCFLDIRSPGLGDTAMYLCATSRDPGQYEQYFGPGTRLTVT.

J is TRBJ1-5 and V is TRBV30, with 7 bases matching TRBD1. This CDR3 contains 15 residues. V dropped 0 bases and J dropped 5; count of bases not matched to a gene: 7. The germline V gene encodes CDR1 GTSNPN and CDR2 SVGIG (reference sequence). CDR3 sequence: CAWSVGGGGYQPQHF. CDR3 in DNA: TGTGCCTGGAGTGTTGGAGGGGGCGGATATCAGCCCCAGCATTTT. Full variable domain (remainder filled in from reference TRBV30 and TRBJ1-5): SQTIHQWPATLVQPVGSPLSLECTVEGTSNPNLYWYRQAAGRGLQLLFYSVGIGQISSEVPQNLSASRPQDRQFILSSKKLLLSDSGFYLCAWSVGGGGYQPQHFGDGTRLSIL.

The rearrangement joins TRBV30 to TRBJ1-1; 8 nucleotides agree with TRBD1. CDR1 and CDR2 from the germline V gene are GTSNPN and SVGIG (reference sequence). The length of the CDR3 is 14 residues. Trimming at V came to 8 bases and at J to 1 base, leaving 9 bases not matched to a gene. The CDR3 is CATTGVGQNTEAFF. The DNA for the CDR3 is TGTGCCACGACAGGGGTGGGTCAGAACACTGAAGCTTTCTTT. The full variable domain, with the rest looked up from reference TRBV30 and TRBJ1-1, is SQTIHQWPATLVQPVGSPLSLECTVEGTSNPNLYWYRQAAGRGLQLLFYSVGIGQISSEVPQNLSASRPQDRQFILSSKKLLLSDSGFYLCATTGVGQNTEAFFGQGTRLTVV.

This clone appeared a few times. This chain connects TRBV2 to TRBJ2-3; the D call may be TRBD1 or TRBD2 (5 bases each). The CDR3 is made up of 15 amino acids. With 4 bases removed from V and 1 base from J, the gap between germline ends came to 12 bases. Germline loops: CDR1 SNHLY, CDR2 FYNNEI. The CDR3 DNA follows: TGTGCCAGCAGTGGGGACGGCTTGGGCACAGATACGCAGTATTTT. Its translation is CASSGDGLGTDTQYF.

The CDR3 DNA reads TGTGCCATTAATAGCGGAGGAGAGCAGTTCTTC. The encoded protein is CAINSGGEQFF. The chain joins TRBV10-3 to TRBJ2-1; possibly TRBD2 for D (6 bases). Germline V CDR1 and CDR2: ENHRY, SYGVKD. V was shortened by 9 bases and J by 10 bases, with 13 bases between the two germline ends. The CDR3 has 11 residues.

The rearrangement joins TRBV7-2 to TRBJ2-5; 11 nucleotides line up with TRBD2. The CDR3 is 14 residues long. Germline V gene data show CDR1 as SGHTA and CDR2 as FQGNSA. V gave up 3 bases and J gave up 4 bases; unmatched junction bases: 1. CDR3 DNA: TGTGCCAGCAGCTTTAGCGGGGGGGGAGAGACCCAGTACTTC. This sequence encodes CASSFSGGGETQYF.

The chain joins TRBV20-1 to TRBJ2-1, with 9 bases lining up with TRBD1. The CDR3 totals 11 residues. The trim removed 6 bases at V and 9 bases at J, leaving 3 bases unmatched. Germline values: CDR1 DFQATT, CDR2 SNEGSKA (reference sequence). Here the CDR3 DNA reads TGCAGTGCCAACAGGGGGCGTGAGCAGTTCTTC. This translates into CSANRGREQFF.

This chain joins TRBV11-2 and TRBJ1-1, with a weak D call TRBD1 (5 bases). V lost 5 bases to trimming and J lost 4 bases, with 17 bases between them. The CDR3 extends over 15 amino acids. CDR1 SGHAT and CDR2 FQNNGV come from the germline V gene. CDR3 DNA sequence: TGTGCCAGCAGCCGGGAAACAGGTCTGGGCACTGAAGCTTTCTTT. This sequence encodes CASSRETGLGTEAFF.

The chain has TRBV23-1 and TRBJ2-7, with D possibly TRBD1 on 6 matching bases. TRBV23-1 is filed as an ORF, its function uncertain. This CDR3 has 16 residues. V dropped 2 bases and J dropped 2 bases, with 16 bases sitting between them. The CDR3 spells CASSQPPWTVTYEQYF. The CDR3 nucleotides are TGCGCCAGCAGTCAACCCCCTTGGACAGTAACCTACGAGCAGTACTTC.

The chain recombines TRBV25-1 with TRBJ1-4; perhaps TRBD1 as D (5 bases). The CDR3 runs to 15 residues. Germline V gene lookup returns CDR1 MGHDK and CDR2 SYGVNS. Trimming removed 2 bases at V and 3 bases at J, with 10 bases between. The CDR3 nucleotides are TGTGCCAGCAGTGAAATTGCGGGGGCTAATGAAAAACTGTTTTTT. It yields the protein CASSEIAGANEKLFF. Full variable domain (outside the CDR3, taken from reference TRBV25-1 and TRBJ1-4): EADIYQTPRYLVIGTGKKITLECSQTMGHDKMYWYQQDPGMELHLIHYSYGVNSTEKGDLSSESTVSRIRTEHFPLTLESARPSHTSQYLCASSEIAGANEKLFFGSGTQLSVL.

The CDR3 here is CAWSVPEFYGYTF. In DNA form, the CDR3 reads TGTGCCTGGAGTGTACCGGAGTTTTATGGCTACACCTTC. V and J are TRBV30 and TRBJ1-2; D remains ambiguous. V lost 0 bases to trimming and J lost 5 bases, with 10 bases between them. The CDR3 contains 13 residues. The germline CDR1 and CDR2 sequences are GTSNPN and SVGIG (reference sequence).

The V gene is TRBV5-1, the J gene TRBJ2-5, with a tentative D call TRBD1 (6 bases). The germline gives CDR1 SGHRS, CDR2 YFSETQ. This CDR3 contains 14 residues. Trimming cost V 4 bases and J 1 base, with 11 bases left between them. The CDR3 here is CASSAQGFQETQYF. CDR3 in DNA: TGCGCCAGCAGCGCCCAGGGGTTCCAAGAGACCCAGTACTTC.